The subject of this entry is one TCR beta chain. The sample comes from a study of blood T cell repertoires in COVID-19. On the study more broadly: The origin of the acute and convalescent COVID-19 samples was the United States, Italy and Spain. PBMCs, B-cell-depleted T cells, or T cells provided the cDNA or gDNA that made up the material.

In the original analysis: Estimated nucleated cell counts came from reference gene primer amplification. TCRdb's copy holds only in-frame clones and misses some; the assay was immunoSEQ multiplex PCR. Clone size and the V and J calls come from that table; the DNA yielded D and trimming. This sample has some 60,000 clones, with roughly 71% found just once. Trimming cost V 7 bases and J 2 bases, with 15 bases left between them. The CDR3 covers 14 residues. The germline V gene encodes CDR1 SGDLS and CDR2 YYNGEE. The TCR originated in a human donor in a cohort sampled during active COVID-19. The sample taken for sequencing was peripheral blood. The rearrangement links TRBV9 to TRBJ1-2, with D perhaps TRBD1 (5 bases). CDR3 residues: CASSPGGTNYGYTF. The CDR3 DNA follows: TGTGCCAGCTCCCCGGGGGGGACCAACTATGGCTACACCTTC.